The 11 T cell receptor beta chains in this list originate from one sample, sequenced in a study of response to subunit inactivated influenza vaccine. Using its own MiXCR run on the RT-PCR reads, TCRdb lists one record per CDR3 protein. The sample yields roughly 520,000 distinct CDR3 sequences, roughly 27% seen once. The source material was CD4+ T cells sorted from PBMCs, sampled roughly 5 days after vaccination. The receptors here all came from a man aged 45-65 years who received an inactivated influenza vaccine.

The chain's CDR3 is CAIASVNTEAFF. The CDR3 nucleotides read TGTGCCATCGCTTCAGTTAACACTGAAGCTTTCTTT. The chain combines TRBV10-3 with TRBJ1-1; D remains unclear. V shed 8 bases and J shed 2 bases, with 9 bases lying between them. CDR1 ENHRY and CDR2 SYGVKD come from the germline V gene. CDR3 size: 12 residues.

The CDR3 is CSARTGWGKNGYTF. The CDR3 coding sequence is TGCAGTGCGCGGACAGGGTGGGGGAAGAATGGCTACACCTTC. The chain recombines TRBV20-1 with TRBJ1-2; 8 bases agree with TRBD1. CDR1 and CDR2 from the germline V gene are DFQATT and SNEGSKA (reference sequence). This CDR3 is built from 14 residues. With V trimmed by 6 bases and J by 6 bases, 12 bases remained unmatched.

This clonotype came up a few times. The chain links TRBV7-9 to TRBJ2-2; D possibly uses TRBD1 or TRBD2 (5 bases each). Germline V gene sequence: CDR1 SEHNR, CDR2 FQNEAQ (reference sequence). V was pared by 3 bases and J by 5 bases, with 13 bases between. The CDR3 loop spans 15 amino acids. Here the CDR3 DNA reads TGTGCCAGCAGCTTCGACAGACTACGAACCGGGGAGCTGTTTTTT. It is translated as CASSFDRLRTGELFF.

CDR3 in amino acids: CASGDGQDTGELFF. CDR3 sequence (DNA): TGTGCCAGCGGGGATGGGCAGGACACCGGGGAGCTGTTTTTT. The chain joins TRBV7-9 to TRBJ2-2; D is ambiguous. The CDR3 is 14 amino acids. The V gene's germline CDR1 is SEHNR and CDR2 FQNEAQ (reference sequence). V lost 8 bases and J 3 bases, leaving 13 bases between the germline ends. Full variable domain (missing parts from reference TRBV7-9 and TRBJ2-2): DTGVSQNPRHKITKRGQNVTFRCDPISEHNRLYWYRQTLGQGPEFLTYFQNEAQLEKSRLLSDRFSAERPKGSFSTLEIQRTEQGDSAMYLCASGDGQDTGELFFGEGSRLTVL.

This clonotype was counted between two and nine times. The chain links TRBV30 to TRBJ1-1; possibly TRBD1 for D (5 bases). This CDR3 comprises 13 residues. V lost 0 bases and J 1 base, leaving 6 bases between the germline ends. CDR1 and CDR2 from the germline V gene are GTSNPN and SVGIG (reference sequence). CDR3 DNA: TGTGCCTGGAGTGTTCAGGGGAACACTGAAGCTTTCTTT. Its protein product is CAWSVQGNTEAFF.

V gene TRBV2 combines with J gene TRBJ2-1; D is uncertain. CDR1 is SNHLY, CDR2 FYNNEI, per germline. The CDR3 contains 14 residues. V was clipped by 0 bases and J by 9 bases, with 12 bases between them. CDR3 DNA sequence: TGTGCCAGCAGTGAAGCGCTTCCGACCGGTGAGCAGTTCTTC. Residues: CASSEALPTGEQFF.

This clonotype appeared a few times. This chain connects TRBV12-3 or TRBV12-4 to TRBJ2-1; 11 nucleotides agree with TRBD2. The V segment lost 5 bases and the J segment 8 bases; nucleotides outside the gene matches: 11. This CDR3 spans 16 amino acids. This CDR3 reads CASSAWGLAVLDEQFF. CDR3 coding DNA: TGTGCCAGCAGTGCCTGGGGACTAGCGGTCTTGGATGAGCAGTTCTTC.

J is TRBJ2-1 and V is TRBV28; 8 nucleotides match TRBD2. The CDR3 has 18 amino acids. Per the germline V gene, CDR1 is MDHEN and CDR2 is SYDVKM. Trimming removed 5 bases from V and 5 bases from J; junction bases left unmatched: 17. In DNA form, the CDR3 reads TGTGCCAGCAGTCAATCACCGGGACTAGGTGCCCTTGACAATGAGCAGTTCTTC. Its protein product is CASSQSPGLGALDNEQFF. Drawing the rest from reference TRBV28 and TRBJ2-1, the complete variable domain is DVKVTQSSRYLVKRTGEKVFLECVQDMDHENMFWYRQDPGLGLRLIYFSYDVKMKEKGDIPEGYSVSREKKERFSLILESASTNQTSMYLCASSQSPGLGALDNEQFFGPGTRLTVL.

The V call is TRBV2, the J call TRBJ1-2; the D is unclear. This CDR3 has 14 amino acids. Germline V gives CDR1 SNHLY, CDR2 FYNNEI. Trimming left V 7 bases short and J 3 bases short, with 15 bases between. The CDR3 reads CASKEWDGDYGYTF. The CDR3 DNA follows: TGTGCCAGCAAGGAGTGGGATGGGGACTATGGCTACACCTTC.

The V gene is TRBV7-9, the J gene TRBJ2-7, with TRBD2 matching over 9 bases. The CDR3 contains 15 residues. CDR1 and CDR2 from the germline V gene are SEHNR and FQNEAQ (reference sequence). The ends lost 5 bases at V and 0 bases at J; junction bases unmatched: 5. The CDR3 region is CASSLLSGGSYEQYF. Here the CDR3 DNA reads TGTGCCAGCAGCCTACTTAGCGGGGGCTCCTACGAGCAGTACTTC.

The CDR3 DNA follows: TGTGCCAGCTTCCCGGGAGGACAGGCGGCGACCCAGTACTTC. This codes for CASFPGGQAATQYF. V gene TRBV18 combines with J gene TRBJ2-5; D might be TRBD1 or TRBD2, each matching 7 bases. The V gene's germline CDR1 is KGHSH and CDR2 LQKENI. This CDR3 contains 14 residues. Between the trimmed V and J ends, which lost 7 bases and 7 bases, there was a span of 19 bases.